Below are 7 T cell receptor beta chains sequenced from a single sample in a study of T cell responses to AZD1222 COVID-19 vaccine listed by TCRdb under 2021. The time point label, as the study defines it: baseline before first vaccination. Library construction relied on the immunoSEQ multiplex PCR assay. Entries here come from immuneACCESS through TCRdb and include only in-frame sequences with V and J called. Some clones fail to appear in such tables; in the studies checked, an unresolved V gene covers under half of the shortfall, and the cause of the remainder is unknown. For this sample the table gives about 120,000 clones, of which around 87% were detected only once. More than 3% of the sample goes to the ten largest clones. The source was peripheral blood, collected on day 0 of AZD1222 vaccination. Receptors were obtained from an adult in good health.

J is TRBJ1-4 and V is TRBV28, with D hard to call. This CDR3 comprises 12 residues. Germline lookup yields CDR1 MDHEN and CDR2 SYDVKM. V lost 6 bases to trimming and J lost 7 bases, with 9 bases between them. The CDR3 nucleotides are TGTGCCAGCAGGGGATCCCTTGAAAAACTGTTTTTT. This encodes CASRGSLEKLFF.

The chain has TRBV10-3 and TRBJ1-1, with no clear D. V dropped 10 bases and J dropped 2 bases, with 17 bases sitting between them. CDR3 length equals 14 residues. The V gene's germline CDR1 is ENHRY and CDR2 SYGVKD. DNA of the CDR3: TGTGCCACCCGCCGCCCGGCGGACAACACTGAAGCTTTCTTT. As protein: CATRRPADNTEAFF.

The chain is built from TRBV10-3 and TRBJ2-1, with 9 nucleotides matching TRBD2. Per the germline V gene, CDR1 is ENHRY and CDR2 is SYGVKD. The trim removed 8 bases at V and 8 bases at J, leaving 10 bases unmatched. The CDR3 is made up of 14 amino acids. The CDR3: CAISSGGTVYEQFF. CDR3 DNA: TGTGCCATCTCGAGCGGGGGGACTGTATATGAGCAGTTCTTC.

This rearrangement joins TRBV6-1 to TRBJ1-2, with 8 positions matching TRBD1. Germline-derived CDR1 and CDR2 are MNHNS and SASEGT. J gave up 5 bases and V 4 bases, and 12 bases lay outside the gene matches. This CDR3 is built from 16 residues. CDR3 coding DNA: TGTGCCAGCAGTGGAGACCCGGGACAGGAGATATATGGCTACACCTTC. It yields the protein CASSGDPGQEIYGYTF.

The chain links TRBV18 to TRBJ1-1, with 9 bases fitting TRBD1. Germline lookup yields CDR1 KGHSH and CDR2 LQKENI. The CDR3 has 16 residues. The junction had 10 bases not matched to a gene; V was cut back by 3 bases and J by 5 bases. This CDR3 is CASSPRGQGVGTEAFF. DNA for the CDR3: TGTGCCAGCTCACCGAGGGGACAGGGAGTAGGAACTGAAGCTTTCTTT.

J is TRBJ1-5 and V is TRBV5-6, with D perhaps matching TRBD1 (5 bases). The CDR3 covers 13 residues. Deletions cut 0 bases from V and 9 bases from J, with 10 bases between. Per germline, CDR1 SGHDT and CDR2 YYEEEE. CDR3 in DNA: TGTGCCAGCAGCTTGGGGGGCGGGTTGCCCCAGCATTTT. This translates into CASSLGGGLPQHF.

The CDR3 here is CASSQRPVVMADNQPQHF. Here the CDR3 DNA reads TGCGCCAGCAGCCAAAGGCCGGTGGTGATGGCAGACAATCAGCCCCAGCATTTT. V gene TRBV4-1 combines with J gene TRBJ1-5, with D unclear. This CDR3 is 18 amino acids long. Per germline, CDR1 MGHRA and CDR2 YSYEKL. The V gene lost 2 bases and the J gene lost 3 bases, with 20 bases spanning the gap.